One T cell receptor beta chain is described in this entry. Its antigen is currently not known. No base quality information exists; no much larger clone differs at one position. The data were obtained in a study of blood T cell repertoires in COVID-19 (dated by TCRdb to about 2020). A note on the overall study: Samples from collaborators originated in the United States, Italy and Spain and spanned both the acute and convalescent phases of COVID-19. Deeply sampled blood TCRbeta repertoires from subjects exposed to, actively infected with, or recovered from COVID-19 were included in the dataset. A de-identified subject ID, COVID-19 status, age in years and sex were almost always included in the sample metadata. A freely available public database, intended as a resource for researchers studying the immune response to SARS-CoV-2, is where the repertoires were released. The samples were drawn from two sources: the first 160 participants of the ongoing ImmuneRACE study, and 1,000 to 1,500 subjects contributed by 6 global collaborators. Where HLA class I and class II types were available, the types were taken from metadata supplied by the sample provider, not from assay-based typing. The material from the prospective study consisted of cDNA or gDNA derived from T cells, B-cell-depleted T cells, or PBMCs. On the study overall, not on this receptor specifically: The amount of clinical and demographic metadata varied by source and participant and was provided uncurated.

In the prospective study, participants were about 18 to 100 years old, resided in about two dozen geographic areas of the United States, and were enrolled through a virtual design. To assign participants to cohorts, the prospective study relied on clinical history that participants themselves reported in a screening survey and a study questionnaire. For ImmuneRACE Cohort 3, a participant was defined as recovered based on two consecutive negative NP/OP PCR tests, clearance by a healthcare professional, or resolution of symptoms. In the prospective study, whole blood, serum and a nasopharyngeal or oropharyngeal swab were collected from each participant by mobile phlebotomists. Prospective study participants could optionally give additional blood draws and questionnaires over an approximately 2-month period. Blood samples from the prospective study were shipped frozen or at room temperature prior to DNA extraction.

TCRbeta CDR3 regions were amplified from genomic DNA using the immunoSEQ Assay, a bias-controlled multiplex PCR. On the authors' methods: The number of nucleated cells in each sample was estimated by amplification of reference gene primers within the assay. To quantify the absolute abundance of each unique TCRbeta CDR3 rearrangement, sequence reads were collapsed and filtered. For each sample, productive Simpson clonality was calculated as the square root of Simpson's diversity index over productive rearrangements. TCRdb obtained this table from immuneACCESS and retained in-frame rearrangements with V and J assigned. These tables miss some clones; where compared with another copy, unresolved V genes account for less than half of the shortfall, and the remainder is unexplained. For V, J and clone size, that table is used; D and trimming come from the DNA. Present in this sample are a few hundred thousand clones, about 85% of which were seen just once. Of the sample, 5.5% to 6% is held by the ten largest clones.

The TCR sequence derives from a woman in her 30s who had recovered from COVID-19. The sequenced sample was PBMCs or T cells enriched from blood (not recorded which).

The CDR3 amino acid sequence is: CATSPRTESSYNSPLHF. The DNA sequence reads TGTGCCACCAGCCCCCGGACAGAGAGCTCCTATAATTCACCCCTCCACTTT. This chain joins TRBV15 to TRBJ1-6, and TRBD1 may be the D gene, going by 6 matching bases. CDR1 and CDR2, looked up from the germline V gene (reference sequence), are LNHNV and YYDKDF. From cysteine to phenylalanine, the CDR3 is 17 amino acids long. Of the read, only the CDR3 DNA is kept; its 51 bases are in frame from base 1. Trimming removed 5 bases from V and 0 bases from J, leaving 14 bases between the germline ends. Outside the CDR3, residues come from the reference TRBV15 and TRBJ1-6 proteins, so the full variable domain is: DAMVIQNPRYQVTQFGKPVTLSCSQTLNHNVMYWYQQKSSQAPKLLFHYYDKDFNNEADTPDNFQSRRPNTSFCFLDIRSPGLGDTAMYLCATSPRTESSYNSPLHFGNGTRLTVT.